One sample yielded the 13 T cell receptor beta chains listed below, sequenced in a study of metastatic and nonmetastatic thyroid tumors. Not a single patient had been given any form of treatment at any point before undergoing thyroid surgery. TCRdb re-clonotyped the PCR reads via MiXCR. The sample comprises 3,800 or so clones, 35% of which are singletons, and 25% to 30% rests with the top ten. The sequenced sample consisted of adjacent normal tissue. All receptors derive from a female donor with papillary thyroid cancer or a benign thyroid nodule (not recorded which). Some clones in this sample may be carry-over from other donors' samples.

V is TRBV27 and J is TRBJ2-7; D might be TRBD1 (6 bases). V shed 6 bases and J shed 4 bases, with 10 bases lying between them. This CDR3 is built from 12 residues. CDR1 MNHEY and CDR2 SMNVEV come from the germline V gene (reference sequence). The DNA of the CDR3 is TGTGCCAGCAGACGCAGGGGTTACGAGCAGTACTTC. This gives the protein CASRRRGYEQYF.

The chain recombines TRBV4-1 with TRBJ2-7; the D gene is possibly TRBD2 (6 bases). Germline CDR1 reads MGHRA; CDR2 reads YSYEKL. The CDR3 has 15 residues. Between the trimmed V and J ends, which lost 1 base and 1 base, there was a span of 11 bases. This chain's CDR3 is CASSQGGGSSYEQYF. The CDR3 DNA reads as TGCGCCAGCAGCCAAGGTGGGGGGAGTTCCTACGAGCAGTACTTC.

V gene TRBV6-1 combines with J gene TRBJ2-5; D is perhaps TRBD2 (5 bases). The CDR3 spans 14 residues. From germline, CDR1 is MNHNS and CDR2 SASEGT. V lost 5 bases to trimming and J lost 5 bases, with 15 bases between them. The CDR3, as DNA: TGTGCCAGCAGTCTGGACGGCCGGGGTGAGACCCAGTACTTC. It is translated as CASSLDGRGETQYF.

This clone is labeled medium-sized (0.01 to 0.1%). V and J are TRBV7-9 and TRBJ2-5; 7 bases are shared with TRBD2. The CDR3 runs 16 residues. J was trimmed by 2 bases and V by 1 base; bases with no gene match: 7. Germline V gives CDR1 SEHNR, CDR2 FQNEAQ (reference sequence). The chain's CDR3 is CASSLGGGDYQETQYF. In nucleotides, the CDR3 is TGTGCCAGCAGCTTAGGGGGGGGAGACTATCAAGAGACCCAGTACTTC.

This chain connects TRBV6-2 or TRBV6-3 to TRBJ2-1; 8 nucleotides match TRBD2. Germline CDR1 reads MNHEY; CDR2 reads SVGEGT. The ends lost 0 bases at V and 9 bases at J; junction bases unmatched: 4. The CDR3 spans 14 residues. CDR3 sequence (DNA): TGTGCCAGCAGTTACTCGATCCGGGAGGGTGAGCAGTTCTTC. Protein product: CASSYSIREGEQFF.

The chain carries TRBV30 and TRBJ2-2; perhaps TRBD2 as D (6 bases). The CDR3 length is 14 residues. Germline CDR1 reads GTSNPN; CDR2 reads SVGIG (reference sequence). The CDR3 DNA reads TGTGGCTCAAACCGGGTCGGAGGGACCGGGGAGCTGTTTTTT. Its protein is CGSNRVGGTGELFF.

This clone was counted a few times. The junction departs from the called germline gene at one end, perhaps through a read error. The rearrangement uses TRBV6-9 and TRBJ2-3, with 14 bases aligning to TRBD2. CDR1 is MNHGY, CDR2 SVAAGI, per germline. The CDR3 is 14 amino acids. CDR3 region: CASRLAGGPDTQYF. The CDR3, as DNA: TGCGCCAGCAGACTAGCGGGAGGGCCAGATACGCAGTATTTT.

This clone was recorded a few times. The chain joins TRBV28 to TRBJ1-5; D remains unclear. V dropped 6 bases and J dropped 4 bases, with 13 bases sitting between them. The germline V gene has CDR1 MDHEN and CDR2 SYDVKM. This CDR3 is built from 14 residues. The CDR3 region has the DNA TGTGCCAGCAGGGGAGTGGTCTTAAATCAGCCCCAGCATTTT. Encoded protein: CASRGVVLNQPQHF.

This clone was counted once. The chain joins TRBV6-1 to TRBJ2-1; 7 nucleotides match TRBD1. V lost 6 bases and J lost 8; bases outside the gene matches: 10. This CDR3 is 14 amino acids long. In germline, CDR1 is MNHNS, CDR2 SASEGT. CDR3: CASRPDRVWDEQFF. The CDR3 coding sequence is TGTGCCAGCAGACCCGACAGGGTTTGGGATGAGCAGTTCTTC.

V is TRBV11-1 and J is TRBJ2-3, with D maybe TRBD2 (6 bases). The CDR3 is 15 residues long. Germline V gene lookup returns CDR1 SGHAT and CDR2 FQDESV (reference sequence). V lost 1 base and J lost 1, with 9 bases in between. Here the CDR3 reads CASSLVASGTDTQYF. CDR3 nucleotide sequence: TGTGCCAGCAGCTTAGTGGCTAGCGGCACAGATACGCAGTATTTT.

This sequence joins TRBV27 and TRBJ1-2, with D maybe TRBD1 (5 bases). V was pared by 5 bases and J by 8 bases, with 21 bases between. CDR1 and CDR2 (germline): MNHEY, SMNVEV (reference sequence). The CDR3 extends over 15 amino acids. The DNA for the CDR3 is TGTGCCAGCAGTCCCGCCATCAGGGATCATCGGGGCTACACCTTC. This gives the protein CASSPAIRDHRGYTF.

This clone was picked up one time. This chain links TRBV19 with TRBJ1-6, with 7 positions matching TRBD1. V lost 9 bases to trimming and J lost 2 bases; unmatched junction nucleotides: 10. Germline V gene data show CDR1 as LNHDA and CDR2 as SQIVND (reference sequence). The CDR3 sequence is 16 residues long. CDR3 residues: CASEDRPGAYNSPLHF. In DNA form, the CDR3 reads TGTGCCAGCGAGGACAGGCCAGGTGCCTATAATTCACCCCTCCACTTT. Full variable domain (rest looked up from reference TRBV19 and TRBJ1-6): DGGITQSPKYLFRKEGQNVTLSCEQNLNHDAMYWYRQDPGQGLRLIYYSQIVNDFQKGDIAEGYSVSREKKESFPLTVTSAQKNPTAFYLCASEDRPGAYNSPLHFGNGTRLTVT.

The chain couples TRBV11-1 to TRBJ2-1; the D call may be TRBD1 or TRBD2 (5 bases each). V dropped 4 bases and J dropped 5 bases, with 18 bases sitting between them. CDR3 size: 16 residues. Germline CDR1 and CDR2: SGHAT and FQDESV (reference sequence). The CDR3 DNA sequence: TGTGCCAGCAGCTCCGAGGGGAGCACGATTAACAATGAGCAGTTCTTC. This encodes CASSSEGSTINNEQFF.